Presented here are 4 T cell receptor beta chains from one specimen sequenced in a study of blood T cell repertoires in COVID-19. The assay was immunoSEQ multiplex PCR, and TCRdb's table has in-frame clones only and misses some. The sample has 150,000 to 200,000 clones; approximately 84% are singletons. The sample consisted of peripheral blood. The origin of the receptors is a woman of 80 years or more with COVID-19, enrolled during active disease.

V usage is TRBV19 and J usage is TRBJ2-6; maybe TRBD2 (5 bases). The CDR3 contains 17 residues. V was cut by 2 bases and J by 4 bases, with 15 bases left in between. The germline CDR1 and CDR2 sequences are LNHDA and SQIVND (reference sequence). CDR3 nucleotides: TGTGCCAGTAGTATACATTTTGGAGGAGCCGGGGCCAACGTCCTGACTTTC. Residues: CASSIHFGGAGANVLTF.

The V gene is TRBV18, the J gene TRBJ1-4, with D tentatively TRBD1 (6 bases). The germline gives CDR1 KGHSH, CDR2 LQKENI. The CDR3 loop spans 15 amino acids. Trimming stripped 3 bases from V and 8 bases from J, with 16 bases between. This chain's CDR3 is CASSPLNRVGEKLFF. CDR3 coding DNA: TGTGCCAGCTCACCCCTCAACAGGGTAGGAGAAAAACTGTTTTTT.

V gene TRBV19 combines with J gene TRBJ2-3; 7 bases fit TRBD1. This CDR3 has 17 amino acids. CDR1 and CDR2 from the germline V gene are LNHDA and SQIVND (reference sequence). The V gene end was trimmed by 5 bases and the J gene end by 2 bases; junction bases not matched to a gene: 13. The CDR3 sequence: CASSVYRAGGDTDTQYF. For the CDR3, the DNA is TGTGCCAGTAGTGTTTATCGGGCAGGGGGAGACACAGATACGCAGTATTTT. The full variable domain, rest sourced from reference TRBV19 and TRBJ2-3, is DGGITQSPKYLFRKEGQNVTLSCEQNLNHDAMYWYRQDPGQGLRLIYYSQIVNDFQKGDIAEGYSVSREKKESFPLTVTSAQKNPTAFYLCASSVYRAGGDTDTQYFGPGTRLTVL.

This chain links TRBV7-9 with TRBJ2-3; 12 positions match TRBD2. Germline V gene lookup returns CDR1 SEHNR and CDR2 FQNEAQ (reference sequence). The CDR3 is 16 residues long. V was clipped by 5 bases and J by 3 bases; unmatched bases: 6. CDR3 DNA sequence: TGTGCCAGCAGCCGACTAGCGGGGGTGAGGACAGATACGCAGTATTTT. Translation gives CASSRLAGVRTDTQYF.